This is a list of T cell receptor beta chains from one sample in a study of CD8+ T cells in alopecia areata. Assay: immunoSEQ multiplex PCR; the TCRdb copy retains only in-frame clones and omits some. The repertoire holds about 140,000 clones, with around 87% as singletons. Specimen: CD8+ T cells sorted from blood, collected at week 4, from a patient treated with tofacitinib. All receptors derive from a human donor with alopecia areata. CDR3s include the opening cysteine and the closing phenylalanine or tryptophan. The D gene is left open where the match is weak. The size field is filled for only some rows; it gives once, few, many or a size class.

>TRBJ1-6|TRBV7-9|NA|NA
CASSLDLTGYSPLHF
TGTGCCAGCAGCTTAGATTTAACGGGCTATTCACCCCTCCACTTT
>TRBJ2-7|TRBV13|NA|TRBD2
CASSPSSGIYEQYF
TGTGCCAGCAGCCCCAGTAGCGGGATCTACGAGCAGTACTTC
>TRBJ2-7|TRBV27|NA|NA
CASSLTTGPYEQYF
TGTGCCAGCAGTTTAACCACCGGGCCCTACGAGCAGTACTTC
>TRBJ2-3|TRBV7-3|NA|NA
CASSAVGTDTQYF
TGTGCCAGCAGCGCAGTGGGAACAGATACGCAGTATTTT
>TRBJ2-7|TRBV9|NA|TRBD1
CASSVEGGPYEQYF
TGTGCCAGCAGCGTAGAAGGGGGCCCCTACGAGCAGTACTTC
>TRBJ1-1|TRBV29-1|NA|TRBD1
CSGEGRGDLNTEAFF
TGCAGCGGGGAGGGCAGGGGGGATCTGAACACTGAAGCTTTCTTT
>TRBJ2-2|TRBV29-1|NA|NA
CSVLEVQGGTGELFF
TGCAGCGTACTGGAGGTACAGGGCGGCACCGGGGAGCTGTTTTTT
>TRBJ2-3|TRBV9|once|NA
CASSVADSTDTQYF
TGTGCCAGCAGCGTAGCGGACAGCACAGATACGCAGTATTTT
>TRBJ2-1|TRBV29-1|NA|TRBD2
CSVRLAGGNEQFF
TGCAGCGTAAGACTAGCGGGCGGGAATGAGCAGTTCTTC
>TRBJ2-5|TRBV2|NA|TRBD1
CASRETGGAGETQYF
TGTGCCAGCAGGGAGACAGGGGGCGCGGGGGAGACCCAGTACTTC
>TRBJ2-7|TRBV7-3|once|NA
CATGTGAGIFTSYEQYF
TGTGCCACCGGAACCGGAGCAGGGATCTTTACCTCCTACGAGCAGTACTTC
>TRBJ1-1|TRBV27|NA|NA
CASSLSVSTEAFF
TGTGCCAGCAGTTTATCTGTCAGCACTGAAGCTTTCTTT
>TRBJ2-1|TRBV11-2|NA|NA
CASSPTIRGRYMNNEQFF
TGTGCCAGCAGCCCAACAATCCGGGGCCGTTATATGAACAATGAGCAGTTCTTC
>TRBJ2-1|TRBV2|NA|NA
CATTRGSEQFF
TGTGCCACCACCCGAGGATCTGAGCAGTTCTTC
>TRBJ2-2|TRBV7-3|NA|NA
CASSLNGGDTGELFF
TGTGCCAGCAGCTTAAACGGTGGGGACACCGGGGAGCTGTTTTTT
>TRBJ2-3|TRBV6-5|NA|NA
CASSFGQSTDTQYF
TGTGCCAGCAGTTTTGGGCAGAGCACAGATACGCAGTATTTT
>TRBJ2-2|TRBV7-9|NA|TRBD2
CASSLVAGAYTGELFF
TGTGCCAGCAGCTTAGTGGCGGGAGCTTACACCGGGGAGCTGTTTTTT
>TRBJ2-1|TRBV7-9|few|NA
CASSPIENNEQFF
TGTGCCAGCAGCCCCATCGAGAACAATGAGCAGTTCTTC
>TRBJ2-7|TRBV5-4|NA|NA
CASSGSSYEQYF
TGTGCCAGCAGCGGGAGCTCCTACGAGCAGTACTTC
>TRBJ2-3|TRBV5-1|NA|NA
CASSLAQGLTDTQYF
TGCGCCAGCAGCTTGGCCCAGGGACTCACAGATACGCAGTATTTT
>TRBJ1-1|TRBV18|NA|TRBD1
CASSSQGVPEAFF
TGTGCCAGCTCATCCCAGGGGGTCCCTGAAGCTTTCTTT
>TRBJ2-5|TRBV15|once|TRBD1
CATSEGDSWETQYF
TGTGCCACCAGCGAGGGGGACAGCTGGGAGACCCAGTACTTC
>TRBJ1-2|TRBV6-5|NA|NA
CASSYPGGEGYTF
TGTGCCAGCAGTTACCCGGGGGGCGAGGGCTACACCTTC
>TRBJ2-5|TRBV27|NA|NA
CASSLISDETQYF
TGTGCCAGCAGTCTTATCTCGGACGAGACCCAGTACTTC
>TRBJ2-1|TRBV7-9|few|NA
CASSLPAPVHNEQFF
TGTGCCAGCAGCTTACCCGCCCCGGTCCACAATGAGCAGTTCTTC
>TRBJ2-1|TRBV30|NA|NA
CAWSVGDNEQFF
TGTGCCTGGAGCGTGGGGGACAATGAGCAGTTCTTC
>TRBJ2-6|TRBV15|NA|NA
CATSRDLGSGANVLTF
TGTGCCACCAGCAGAGATTTGGGTTCTGGGGCCAACGTCCTGACTTTC
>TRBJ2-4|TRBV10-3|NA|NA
CAISESPGLNIQYF
TGTGCCATCAGTGAGTCGCCAGGCTTAAACATTCAGTACTTC
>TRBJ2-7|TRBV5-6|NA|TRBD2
CASSFGLASYEQYF
TGTGCCAGCAGCTTTGGACTAGCCTCCTACGAGCAGTACTTC
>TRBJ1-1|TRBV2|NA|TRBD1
CASTPTGGYSEAFF
TGTGCCAGCACTCCGACAGGGGGGTACTCTGAAGCTTTCTTT
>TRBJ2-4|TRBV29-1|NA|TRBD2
CSVEGLAGDPKNIQYF
TGCAGCGTTGAAGGACTAGCGGGAGACCCCAAAAACATTCAGTACTTC
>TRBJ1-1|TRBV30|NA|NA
CAWEEGTNTEAFF
TGTGCCTGGGAAGAAGGAACGAACACTGAAGCTTTCTTT
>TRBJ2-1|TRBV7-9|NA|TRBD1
CASSLAQGASYNEQFF
TGTGCCAGCAGCTTAGCGCAGGGGGCCTCCTACAATGAGCAGTTCTTC
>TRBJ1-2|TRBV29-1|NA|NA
CSVEGRDGYTF
TGCAGCGTTGAAGGCCGCGATGGCTACACCTTC
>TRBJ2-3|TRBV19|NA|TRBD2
CASSLAGGTDTQYF
TGTGCCAGCTCTCTAGCGGGGGGCACAGATACGCAGTATTTT
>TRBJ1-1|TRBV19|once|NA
CASSPFLFREAFF
TGTGCCAGTAGCCCTTTCTTATTTCGAGAAGCTTTCTTT
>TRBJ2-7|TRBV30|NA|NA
CAWTGPLGYEQYF
TGTGCCTGGACAGGGCCCTTGGGGTACGAGCAGTACTTC
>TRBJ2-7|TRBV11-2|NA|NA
CASSLGRVAPYEQYF
TGTGCCAGCAGCTTAGGAAGGGTAGCCCCCTACGAGCAGTACTTC
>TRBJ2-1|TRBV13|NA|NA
CASSTRGSGYNEQFF
TGTGCCAGCAGCACTCGGGGTAGCGGCTACAATGAGCAGTTCTTC
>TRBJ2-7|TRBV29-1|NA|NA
CSVEGLEDHSSYEQYF
TGCAGCGTTGAAGGATTAGAGGACCATAGCTCCTACGAGCAGTACTTC
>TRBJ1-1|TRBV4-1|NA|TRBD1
CASSPGTGNTEAFF
TGCGCCAGCAGCCCCGGGACAGGGAACACTGAAGCTTTCTTT
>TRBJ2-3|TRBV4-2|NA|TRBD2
CASSQRLAGSTDTQYF
TGTGCCAGCAGCCAGCGACTAGCGGGTAGCACAGATACGCAGTATTTT
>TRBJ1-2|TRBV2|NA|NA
CASSEALTETNYGYTF
TGTGCCAGCAGTGAAGCGCTAACAGAAACTAACTATGGCTACACCTTC
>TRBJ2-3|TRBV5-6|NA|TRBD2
CASSWGLAGATDTQYF
TGTGCCAGCAGCTGGGGACTAGCGGGAGCGACAGATACGCAGTATTTT
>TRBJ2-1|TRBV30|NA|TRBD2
CAWSVLRLAGGHFNEQFF
TGTGCCTGGAGTGTACTCCGACTAGCGGGGGGGCATTTTAATGAGCAGTTCTTC
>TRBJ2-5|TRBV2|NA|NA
CASSEHWETQYF
TGTGCCAGCAGTGAGCATTGGGAGACCCAGTACTTC
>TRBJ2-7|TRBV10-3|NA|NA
CAIRPPGKPYEQYF
TGTGCCATCAGGCCCCCCGGGAAACCCTACGAGCAGTACTTC
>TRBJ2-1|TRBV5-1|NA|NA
CASWLSGGISYNEQFF
TGCGCCAGCTGGCTGAGTGGCGGGATCTCCTACAATGAGCAGTTCTTC
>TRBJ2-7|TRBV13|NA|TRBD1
CASSLGGQGSYEQYF
TGTGCCAGCAGCTTAGGCGGACAGGGAAGCTACGAGCAGTACTTC
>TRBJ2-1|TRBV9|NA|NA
CASSPGTEKFF
TGTGCCAGCAGCCCAGGGACTGAGAAGTTCTTC